The 32 T cell receptor beta chains below all came from one sample that was sequenced in a study of beta chain features in type 1 diabetes listed by TCRdb under 2018. No antigen has been assigned to these receptors. The library was produced with the immunoSEQ multiplex PCR assay. All of the isolated RNA was reverse transcribed with the High Capacity cDNA Reverse Transcription Kit, so expressed TCRB transcripts were sequenced. TCRdb holds this immuneACCESS table with in-frame rearrangements only. Some clones are missing; in checked studies, unresolved V genes explain under half, and the rest has no known cause. The sample includes nearly 700,000 clones, with roughly 12% observed a single time. The ten largest clonotypes hold about 0.02% of the sample. Study-level results and caveats: In all four CD4+ subsets, TCRB CDR3 length was moderately but significantly shorter in type 1 diabetes patients.

The sequencing sample was made of naive CD4+ T cells from blood. Sample cell subset or site, as interpreted from the label and publication: true naive CD4+ T cells. These receptors originate from a man in his late teens or twenties with type 1 diabetes.

The chain combines TRBV30 with TRBJ1-5; 10 bases are a match to TRBD1. Germline assignment: CDR1 GTSNPN and CDR2 SVGIG (reference sequence). Losses at the gene ends were 1 base for V and 6 bases for J; bases not matched to a gene: 9. This CDR3 spans 16 amino acids. The CDR3 loop is CAWSDPDRGGSQPQHF. CDR3 in DNA: TGTGCCTGGAGTGACCCGGACAGGGGGGGGAGTCAGCCCCAGCATTTT.

The chain carries TRBV7-6 and TRBJ1-4, with TRBD1 as a possible D gene (6 bases). Germline CDR1 SGHVS, CDR2 FNYEAQ. CDR3 length equals 15 residues. Deletions cut 5 bases from V and 0 bases from J, with 10 bases between. The CDR3: CASSIRTATNEKLFF. CDR3 bases: TGTGCCAGCAGCATCCGGACAGCAACTAATGAAAAACTGTTTTTT.

This clone has just a few counts. CDR3 DNA: TGTGCCAGCAGTGCGGAGGGCTCTGGGGCCAACGTCCTGACTTTC. Amino acids: CASSAEGSGANVLTF. The rearrangement uses TRBV2 and TRBJ2-6; possible D gene TRBD2, 6 bases. Between the trimmed V and J ends, which lost 4 bases and 0 bases, there was a span of 7 bases. This CDR3 region has 15 residues. Germline V lookup: CDR1 SNHLY, CDR2 FYNNEI.

The count of this clone is one. The V gene is TRBV28, the J gene TRBJ1-2; 8 nucleotides match TRBD1. The germline CDR1 and CDR2 sequences are MDHEN and SYDVKM. V dropped 3 bases and J dropped 8; count of bases not matched to a gene: 11. The CDR3 totals 15 residues. The DNA of the CDR3 is TGTGCCAGCAGTTTCAGAAAGGGCAGGGGGCACGGCTACACCTTC. It yields the protein CASSFRKGRGHGYTF.

This clone was observed a few times. The chain couples TRBV27 to TRBJ2-2; D unclear. This CDR3 spans 12 amino acids. Trimming left V 6 bases short and J 2 bases short, with 4 bases between. Germline loops: CDR1 MNHEY, CDR2 SMNVEV (reference sequence). CDR3 sequence: CASRLNTGELFF. The CDR3 DNA reads TGTGCCAGCAGACTTAACACCGGGGAGCTGTTTTTT.

This clone was counted only a few times. V gene TRBV5-1 combines with J gene TRBJ2-7; TRBD1 might be the D (5 bases). Per the germline V gene, CDR1 is SGHRS and CDR2 is YFSETQ. V lost 1 base and J 0 bases, leaving 14 bases between the germline ends. The CDR3 loop spans 16 amino acids. In nucleotides, the CDR3 is TGCGCCAGCAGCTTGTTGAGTCTCGACAGCTCCTACGAGCAGTACTTC. Encoded protein: CASSLLSLDSSYEQYF.

This clone was seen only a few times. The J gene is TRBJ2-3, the V gene TRBV2; a possible D gene is TRBD1 (5 bases). Germline lookup yields CDR1 SNHLY and CDR2 FYNNEI. The CDR3 is 13 residues long. The germline V and J ends were trimmed by 3 bases and 3 bases, with 7 bases remaining between them. CDR3 region: CASSEQGTDTQYF. CDR3 nucleotide sequence: TGTGCCAGCAGTGAGCAGGGTACAGATACGCAGTATTTT.

This sequence joins TRBV6-5 and TRBJ2-5; no definite D call. V lost 4 bases, J lost 4 bases, and 4 bases lay in between. The CDR3 covers 11 residues. Germline V gene lookup returns CDR1 MNHEY and CDR2 SVGAGI. CDR3: CASSFLETQYF. In DNA form, the CDR3 reads TGTGCCAGCAGTTTTCTAGAGACCCAGTACTTC.

This clone has only a few counts. This rearrangement joins TRBV30 to TRBJ1-6; TRBD1 is a possible D gene (5 bases). From germline, CDR1 is GTSNPN and CDR2 SVGIG (reference sequence). The CDR3 runs to 15 residues. V was cut by 0 bases and J by 4 bases, with 10 bases left in between. The CDR3 DNA is TGTGCCTGGAGTGTAGGGGACCCTTATAATTCACCCCTCCACTTT. Residues: CAWSVGDPYNSPLHF.

The table lists this clone with a few counts. This rearrangement joins TRBV5-6 to TRBJ2-2; 7 nucleotides match TRBD2. J gave up 6 bases and V 4 bases, and 9 bases lay outside the gene matches. Germline V lookup: CDR1 SGHDT, CDR2 YYEEEE. This CDR3 comprises 15 residues. The CDR3 sequence: CASSAPGGQAGELFF. CDR3 sequence (DNA): TGTGCCAGCAGCGCACCGGGGGGTCAGGCCGGGGAGCTGTTTTTT.

The rearrangement links TRBV5-1 to TRBJ1-2; TRBD1 agrees at 8 bases. The CDR3 is made up of 16 amino acids. The J segment lost 4 bases and the V segment lost 3 bases, leaving 11 bases of the junction unmatched. The germline CDR1 and CDR2 sequences are SGHRS and YFSETQ. The CDR3 DNA follows: TGCGCCAGCAGCTCCCAAGGTGGGACAGGTCTCTATGGCTACACCTTC. Translation gives CASSSQGGTGLYGYTF.

The CDR3: CAAGGRVYGYTF. CDR3 nucleotide sequence: TGTGCCGCGGGGGGGCGTGTGTATGGCTACACCTTC. The chain carries TRBV7-2 and TRBJ1-2, with D perhaps matching TRBD1 (6 bases). V was clipped by 11 bases and J by 5 bases, with 15 bases between them. Germline loops: CDR1 SGHTA, CDR2 FQGNSA. This CDR3 spans 12 amino acids. Based on the CDR3 plus reference TRBV7-2 and TRBJ1-2, the full variable domain is GAGVSQSPSNKVTEKGKDVELRCDPISGHTALYWYRQSLGQGLEFLIYFQGNSAPDKSGLPSDRFSAERTGGSVSTLTIQRTQQEDSAVYLCAAGGRVYGYTFGSGTRLTVV.

The chain joins TRBV6-5 to TRBJ1-1; a possible D gene is TRBD1 (6 bases). Between the trimmed V and J ends, which lost 4 bases and 11 bases, there was a span of 11 bases. CDR1 MNHEY and CDR2 SVGAGI come from the germline V gene. The CDR3 has 11 amino acids. The DNA for the CDR3 is TGTGCCAGCAGTTCAGGGGCGATCGCTTTCTTT. Encoded protein: CASSSGAIAFF.

This clone has just a few counts. The chain links TRBV28 to TRBJ2-7; TRBD1 might be the D (6 bases). The CDR3 spans 12 residues. Trimming cost V 4 bases and J 12 bases, with 16 bases left between them. CDR1 MDHEN and CDR2 SYDVKM come from the germline V gene. CDR3 residues: CASSSPDRQLYF. In DNA form, the CDR3 reads TGTGCCAGCAGTTCCCCCGACAGGCAATTGTACTTC.

There are a few counts of this clone. This chain connects TRBV15 to TRBJ1-5; tentative D call: TRBD1 (5 bases). The V gene lost 1 base and the J gene lost 2 bases, with 15 bases spanning the gap. This CDR3 is 17 amino acids long. Germline CDR1 LNHNV, CDR2 YYDKDF (reference sequence). The CDR3 region is CATSRGIGGLGNQPQHF. As DNA, the CDR3 is TGTGCCACCAGCAGAGGTATCGGGGGTCTGGGCAATCAGCCCCAGCATTTT.

The chain joins TRBV5-1 to TRBJ1-5; D is unresolved. The CDR3 contains 13 residues. V gave up 0 bases and J gave up 5 bases, with 6 bases separating them. Germline V gene lookup returns CDR1 SGHRS and CDR2 YFSETQ. The CDR3 DNA is TGCGCCAGCAGCTTGGTACCTGATCAGCCCCAGCATTTT. Translating it yields CASSLVPDQPQHF. The full variable domain, in which reference TRBV5-1 and TRBJ1-5 provide the parts outside the CDR3, is KAGVTQTPRYLIKTRGQQVTLSCSPISGHRSVSWYQQTPGQGLQFLFEYFSETQRNKGNFPGRFSGRQFSNSRSEMNVSTLELGDSALYLCASSLVPDQPQHFGDGTRLSIL.

V is TRBV10-3 and J is TRBJ1-4; D remains unclear. The CDR3 length is 11 residues. Germline V CDR1 and CDR2: ENHRY, SYGVKD. Trimming pared 10 bases from V and 6 bases from J, leaving 9 bases between. CDR3 coding DNA: TGTGCCACTAGGGCGGATGAAAAACTGTTTTTT. Translating it yields CATRADEKLFF.

A note on this clone: The sample holds other DNA sequences that translate to the same CDR3. The chain links TRBV18 to TRBJ1-4; 7 nucleotides align to TRBD1. The CDR3 runs 14 residues. Germline V gene data show CDR1 as KGHSH and CDR2 as LQKENI. Trimming removed 4 bases from V and 5 bases from J; junction bases left unmatched: 4. CDR3 sequence: CASSLRGSNEKLFF. CDR3 coding DNA: TGTGCCAGCTCACTCAGGGGGTCGAATGAAAAACTGTTTTTT.

J is TRBJ1-2 and V is TRBV7-2; D unresolved. This CDR3 contains 12 residues. Germline V gene lookup returns CDR1 SGHTA and CDR2 FQGNSA. V was trimmed by 4 bases and J by 8 bases, leaving 11 bases between them. CDR3 bases: TGTGCCAGCAGCTCCGAGGGATCCGGCTACACCTTC. Translating gives CASSSEGSGYTF.

In this sample, this clone turned up a few times. The chain links TRBV7-9 to TRBJ1-2; TRBD1 agrees at 7 bases. CDR1 and CDR2 from the germline V gene are SEHNR and FQNEAQ (reference sequence). J lost 4 bases, V lost 5 bases, and 10 bases had no gene match. The CDR3 runs to 15 residues. The CDR3 is CASSQTGALGYGYTF. CDR3 nucleotide sequence: TGTGCCAGCAGCCAAACAGGGGCTCTGGGCTATGGCTACACCTTC.

The table lists this clone with a few counts. The chain carries TRBV5-6 and TRBJ1-2; maybe TRBD1 (5 bases). V gave up 0 bases and J gave up 6 bases, with 9 bases separating them. Germline loops: CDR1 SGHDT, CDR2 YYEEEE. The CDR3 covers 13 residues. In DNA form, the CDR3 reads TGTGCCAGCAGCTTGGGAGAGGGGCATGGCTACACCTTC. Translated: CASSLGEGHGYTF.

The chain links TRBV11-3 to TRBJ2-1, with 9 bases lining up with TRBD2. V was clipped by 0 bases and J by 6 bases; unmatched bases: 6. In germline, CDR1 is SGHNT, CDR2 YENEEA. The CDR3 runs to 16 residues. The CDR3 protein is CASSLDYAGGRNEQFF. CDR3 bases: TGTGCCAGCAGCTTAGATTATGCGGGGGGGCGCAATGAGCAGTTCTTC. The full variable domain, in which reference TRBV11-3 and TRBJ2-1 provide the parts outside the CDR3, is EAGVVQSPRYKIIEKKQPVAFWCNPISGHNTLYWYLQNLGQGPELLIRYENEEAVDDSQLPKDRFSAERLKGVDSTLKIQPAELGDSAVYLCASSLDYAGGRNEQFFGPGTRLTVL.

The chain combines TRBV5-6 with TRBJ1-2; D is uncertain. This CDR3 contains 12 residues. Trimming removed 3 bases from V and 4 bases from J, with 7 bases in between. Germline assignment: CDR1 SGHDT and CDR2 YYEEEE. The CDR3: CASSSAGYGYTF. Here the CDR3 DNA reads TGTGCCAGCAGCTCTGCGGGCTATGGCTACACCTTC.

The chain is built from TRBV2 and TRBJ2-4; D is unclear. Trimming pared 1 base from V and 9 bases from J, leaving 7 bases between. The CDR3 extends over 12 amino acids. The germline gives CDR1 SNHLY, CDR2 FYNNEI. The CDR3 here is CASSEDSGIQYF. Here the CDR3 DNA reads TGTGCCAGCAGTGAAGATTCCGGCATTCAGTACTTC.

This clone was counted only a few times. The gene calls are TRBV6-6 and TRBJ1-2; 8 nucleotides match TRBD1. The length of the CDR3 is 16 residues. Looked up from germline, CDR1 is MNHNY and CDR2 is SVGAGI (reference sequence). After removal of 11 bases from V and 5 bases from J, the junction contained 19 bases not matched to a gene. The CDR3: CAGSTAQGVSAYGYTF. The CDR3 DNA reads as TGTGCCGGTTCGACCGCACAGGGGGTCAGCGCTTATGGCTACACCTTC.

V and J are TRBV6-6 and TRBJ1-1, with a weak D call TRBD1 (5 bases). Germline V gene data show CDR1 as MNHNY and CDR2 as SVGAGI (reference sequence). There are 14 residues in the CDR3. The V end was cut by 5 bases, the J end by 6 bases, with 16 bases between. CDR3 amino acids: CASSTPTGDAEAFF. CDR3 nucleotide sequence: TGTGCCAGCAGTACCCCAACGGGGGACGCTGAAGCTTTCTTT.

The genes are TRBV10-3 and TRBJ2-5; D ambiguous. The CDR3 runs to 13 residues. Trimming took 2 bases from V and 2 from J, leaving 6 bases between them. Germline assignment: CDR1 ENHRY and CDR2 SYGVKD. In DNA form, the CDR3 reads TGTGCCATCAGTGAGAGACCGCAAGAGACCCAGTACTTC. Amino acids: CAISERPQETQYF.

Only a few counts were recorded for this clone. The chain carries TRBV6-5 and TRBJ2-3; TRBD1 agrees at 8 bases. The CDR3 loop spans 15 amino acids. Per germline, CDR1 MNHEY and CDR2 SVGAGI. Trimming removed 4 bases from V and 4 bases from J; junction bases left unmatched: 7. This CDR3 reads CASSSPGQGPDTQYF. The DNA for the CDR3 is TGTGCCAGCAGTTCCCCCGGACAGGGACCAGATACGCAGTATTTT.

This clone was counted between two and nine times. The chain joins TRBV10-2 to TRBJ2-1; D perhaps matches TRBD1 (5 bases). Germline V CDR1 and CDR2: WSHSY, SAAADI. This CDR3 region has 13 residues. V lost 5 bases, J lost 9 bases, and 14 bases lay in between. The chain's CDR3 is CASSRTGGVEQFF. The DNA for the CDR3 is TGCGCCAGCAGTAGAACAGGCGGAGTTGAGCAGTTCTTC.

The table lists this clone with a few counts. The V call is TRBV6-5, the J call TRBJ1-1; the D gene is possibly TRBD1 (6 bases). The CDR3 consists of 14 residues. The V end lost 4 bases, the J end lost 4 bases, and 13 bases lay between the germline ends. Germline V gives CDR1 MNHEY, CDR2 SVGAGI. CDR3 residues: CASSSAQGGTEAFF. Written as DNA, the CDR3 is TGTGCCAGCAGTTCCGCACAGGGAGGCACTGAAGCTTTCTTT.

This clone was seen a handful of times. The V and J genes are TRBV27 and TRBJ2-5, with TRBD1 matching 7 bases. V shed 3 bases and J 1 base; nucleotides not matched to a gene: 8. Germline CDR1 and CDR2: MNHEY and SMNVEV (reference sequence). This CDR3 region has 16 residues. The CDR3 here is CASSFSQGVPQETQYF. The CDR3 DNA reads TGTGCCAGCAGTTTTTCGCAGGGGGTGCCCCAAGAGACCCAGTACTTC.

This clone was counted only a few times. The CDR3 region has the DNA TGTGCCACCAGCAACCTGGTACCAGACCTTGAAGCTTTCTTT. Amino acids: CATSNLVPDLEAFF. The gene calls are TRBV15 and TRBJ1-1; D not certain. V shed 4 bases and J shed 7 bases, with 16 bases lying between them. CDR3 length: 14 amino acids. Germline CDR1 and CDR2: LNHNV and YYDKDF (reference sequence).